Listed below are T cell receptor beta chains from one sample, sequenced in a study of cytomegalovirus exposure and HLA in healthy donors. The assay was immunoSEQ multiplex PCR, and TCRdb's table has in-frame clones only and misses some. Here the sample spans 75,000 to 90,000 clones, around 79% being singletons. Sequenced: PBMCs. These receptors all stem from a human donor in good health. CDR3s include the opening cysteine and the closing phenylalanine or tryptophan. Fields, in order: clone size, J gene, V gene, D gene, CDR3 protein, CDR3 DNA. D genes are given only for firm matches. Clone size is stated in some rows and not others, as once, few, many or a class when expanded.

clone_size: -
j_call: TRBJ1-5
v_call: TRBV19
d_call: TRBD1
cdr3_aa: CASSFGTGTQPQHF
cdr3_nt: TGTGCCAGTAGCTTCGGGACAGGGACCCAGCCCCAGCATTTT

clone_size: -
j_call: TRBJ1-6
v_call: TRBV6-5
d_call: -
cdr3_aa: CASSLFSGGSPLHF
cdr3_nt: TGTGCCAGCAGCCTCTTCTCAGGAGGTTCACCCCTCCACTTT

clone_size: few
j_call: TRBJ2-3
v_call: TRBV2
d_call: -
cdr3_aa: CASSPQGNGWNTQYF
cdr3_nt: TGTGCCAGCAGTCCACAGGGAAATGGCTGGAATACGCAGTATTTT

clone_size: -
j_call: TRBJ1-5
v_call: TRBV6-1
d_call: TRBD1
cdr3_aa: CASSDDRDQPQNF
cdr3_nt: TGTGCCAGCAGTGACGACAGGGATCAGCCCCAGAATTTT

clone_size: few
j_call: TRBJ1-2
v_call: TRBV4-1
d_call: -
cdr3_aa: CASSQDSLPVRGTNYGYTF
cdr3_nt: TGCGCCAGCAGCCAAGATAGCCTTCCGGTAAGGGGGACCAACTATGGCTACACCTTC

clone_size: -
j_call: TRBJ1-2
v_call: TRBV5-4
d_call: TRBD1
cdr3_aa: CASSYGTGEFYGYTF
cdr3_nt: TGTGCCAGCAGCTACGGGACAGGGGAGTTCTATGGCTACACCTTC

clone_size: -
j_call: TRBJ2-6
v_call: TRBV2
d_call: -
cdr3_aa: CASSGVRGRDGANVLTF
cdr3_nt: TGTGCCAGCAGTGGAGTTAGGGGGCGGGATGGGGCCAACGTCCTGACTTTC

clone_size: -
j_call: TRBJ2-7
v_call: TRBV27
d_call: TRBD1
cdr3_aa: CASSLGVGDRVYEQYF
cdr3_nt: TGTGCCAGCAGTTTAGGTGTCGGGGACAGGGTATACGAGCAGTACTTC

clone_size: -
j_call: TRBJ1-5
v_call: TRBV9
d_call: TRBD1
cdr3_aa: CASSYGGGTGSQPQHF
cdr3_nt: TGTGCCAGCAGCTACGGGGGGGGGACAGGGTCTCAGCCCCAGCATTTT

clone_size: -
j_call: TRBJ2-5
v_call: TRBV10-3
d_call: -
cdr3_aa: CAIPDRGQETQYF
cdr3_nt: TGTGCCATCCCCGACCGGGGACAAGAGACCCAGTACTTC

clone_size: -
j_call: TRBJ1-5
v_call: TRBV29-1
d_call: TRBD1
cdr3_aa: CSVTSGTGGGPQHF
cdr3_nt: TGCAGCGTGACATCAGGGACAGGGGGTGGGCCCCAGCATTTT

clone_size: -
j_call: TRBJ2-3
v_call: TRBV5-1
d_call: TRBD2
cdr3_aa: CASSSSGANTDTQYF
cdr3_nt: TGCGCCAGCAGTTCTAGCGGAGCTAACACAGATACGCAGTATTTT

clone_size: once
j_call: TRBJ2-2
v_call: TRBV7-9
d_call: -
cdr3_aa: CASSLALGGNTGELFF
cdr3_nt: TGTGCCAGCAGCTTAGCGTTAGGGGGGAACACCGGGGAGCTGTTTTTT

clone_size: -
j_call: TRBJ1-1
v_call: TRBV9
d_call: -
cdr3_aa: CASSVHGSEAFF
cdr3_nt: TGTGCCAGCAGCGTGCACGGGTCTGAAGCTTTCTTT

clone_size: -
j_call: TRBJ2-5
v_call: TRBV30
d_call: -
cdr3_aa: CAWSSQPSGTQYF
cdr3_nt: TGTGCCTGGAGTTCGCAACCGTCCGGGACCCAGTACTTC

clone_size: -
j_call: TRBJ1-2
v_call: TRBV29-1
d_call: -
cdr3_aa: CSVAPTEYGYTF
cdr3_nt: TGCAGCGTTGCCCCCACAGAGTATGGCTACACCTTC

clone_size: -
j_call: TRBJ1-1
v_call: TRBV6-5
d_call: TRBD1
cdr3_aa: CASSPGTGSGTEAFF
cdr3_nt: TGTGCCAGCAGTCCCGGGACAGGGTCGGGCACTGAAGCTTTCTTT

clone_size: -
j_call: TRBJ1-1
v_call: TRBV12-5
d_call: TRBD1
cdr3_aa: CASKTGTGGAAAPRNTEAFF
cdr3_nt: TGTGCTAGTAAGACCGGGACAGGGGGCGCGGCAGCCCCCCGGAACACTGAAGCTTTCTTT

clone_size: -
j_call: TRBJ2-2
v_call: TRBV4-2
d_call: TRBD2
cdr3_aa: CASSQAYLAGGNTGELFF
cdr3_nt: TGTGCCAGCAGCCAAGCTTACCTAGCGGGGGGGAACACCGGGGAGCTGTTTTTT

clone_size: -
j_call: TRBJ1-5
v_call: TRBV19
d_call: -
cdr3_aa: CASRDGQIAGNQPQHF
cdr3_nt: TGTGCCAGTAGGGACGGACAGATCGCAGGCAATCAGCCCCAGCATTTT

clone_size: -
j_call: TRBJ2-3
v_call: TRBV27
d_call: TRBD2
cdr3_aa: CASSVAGVLDTQYF
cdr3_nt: TGTGCCAGCAGTGTAGCGGGGGTCCTAGATACGCAGTATTTT

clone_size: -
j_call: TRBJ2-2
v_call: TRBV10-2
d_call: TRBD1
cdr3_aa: CASIRDRGTGELFF
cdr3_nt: TGCGCCAGCATTAGGGACAGGGGCACCGGGGAGCTGTTTTTT

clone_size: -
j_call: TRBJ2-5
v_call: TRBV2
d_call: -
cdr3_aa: CASSGTQRETQYF
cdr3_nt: TGTGCCAGCAGTGGGACGCAGCGGGAGACCCAGTACTTC

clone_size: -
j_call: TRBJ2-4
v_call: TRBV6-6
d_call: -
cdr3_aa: CASSYSPGSKNIQYF
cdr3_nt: TGTGCCAGCAGTTACTCCCCCGGGTCCAAAAACATTCAGTACTTC

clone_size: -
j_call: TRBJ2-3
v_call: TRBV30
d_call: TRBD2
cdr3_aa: CAWSVLAGQTDTQYF
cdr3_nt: TGTGCCTGGAGTGTACTAGCGGGCCAGACAGATACGCAGTATTTT

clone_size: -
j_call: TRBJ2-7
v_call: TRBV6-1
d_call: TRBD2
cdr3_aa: CASSENWLAGREQQYF
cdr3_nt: TGTGCCAGCAGTGAAAATTGGCTAGCGGGTCGCGAGCAGCAGTACTTC

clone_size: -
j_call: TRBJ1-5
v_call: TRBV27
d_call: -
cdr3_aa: CASSLLYSSNQPQHF
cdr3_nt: TGTGCCAGCAGTTTATTGTACAGTAGCAATCAGCCCCAGCATTTT

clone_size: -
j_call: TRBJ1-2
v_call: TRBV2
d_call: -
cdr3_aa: CASSGVRGRGGYPF
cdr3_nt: TGTGCCAGCAGTGGCGTGAGAGGAAGGGGTGGCTACCCCTTC

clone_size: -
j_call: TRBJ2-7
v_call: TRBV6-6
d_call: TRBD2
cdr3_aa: CASSPGTSGAFF
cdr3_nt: TGTGCCAGCAGTCCTGGGACTAGCGGGGCTTTCTTC

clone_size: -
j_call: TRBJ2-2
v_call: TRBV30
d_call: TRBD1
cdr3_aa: CAWRKSGTGSTGELFF
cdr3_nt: TGTGCCTGGCGAAAATCCGGGACAGGGAGCACCGGGGAGCTGTTTTTT

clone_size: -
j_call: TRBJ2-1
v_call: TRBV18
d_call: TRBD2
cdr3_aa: CASSPPVRLADPSYNEQFF
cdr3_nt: TGTGCCAGCTCACCACCAGTTCGGCTAGCGGACCCCTCCTACAATGAGCAGTTCTTC

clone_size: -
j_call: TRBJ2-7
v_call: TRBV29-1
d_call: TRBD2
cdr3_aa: CSVEAGTSGIYEQYF
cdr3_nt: TGCAGCGTCGAAGCTGGGACTAGCGGTATCTACGAGCAGTACTTC

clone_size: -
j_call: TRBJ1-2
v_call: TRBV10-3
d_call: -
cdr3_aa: CAISADSNYGYTF
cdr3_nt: TGTGCCATCAGTGCGGACAGTAACTATGGCTACACCTTC

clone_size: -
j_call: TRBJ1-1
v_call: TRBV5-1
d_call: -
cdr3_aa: CASSWITGGANTEAFF
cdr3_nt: TGCGCCAGCAGCTGGATCACGGGAGGGGCGAACACTGAAGCTTTCTTT

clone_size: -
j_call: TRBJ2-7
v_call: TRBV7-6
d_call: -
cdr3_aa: CASSFGSAGANYEQYF
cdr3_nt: TGTGCCAGCAGCTTTGGAAGTGCGGGGGCGAACTACGAGCAGTACTTC

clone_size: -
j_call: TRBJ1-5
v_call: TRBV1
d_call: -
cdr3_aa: CTTVAVFGQPQHF
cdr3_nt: TGCACCACCGTGGCGGTATTCGGACAGCCCCAGCATTTT

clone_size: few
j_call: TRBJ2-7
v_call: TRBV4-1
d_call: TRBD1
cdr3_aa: CASSPDIRRRDRGYEQYF
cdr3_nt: TGCGCCAGCAGCCCTGATATCAGACGACGGGACAGAGGATACGAGCAGTACTTC

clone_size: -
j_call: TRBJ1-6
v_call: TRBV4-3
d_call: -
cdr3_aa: CASSQEAGSYNSPLHF
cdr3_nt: TGCGCCAGCAGCCAAGAGGCAGGGTCATATAATTCACCCCTCCACTTT

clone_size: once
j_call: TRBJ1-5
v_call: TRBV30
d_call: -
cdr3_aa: CAWNQRQGYQPQHF
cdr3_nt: TGTGCCTGGAATCAGCGGCAGGGGTATCAGCCCCAGCATTTT

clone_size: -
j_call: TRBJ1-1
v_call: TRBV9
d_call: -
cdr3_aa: CASSPGPNTEAFF
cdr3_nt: TGTGCCAGCAGCCCAGGGCCGAACACTGAAGCTTTCTTT

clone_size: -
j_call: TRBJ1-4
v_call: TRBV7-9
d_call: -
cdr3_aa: CASSLLGGVEKLFF
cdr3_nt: TGTGCCAGCAGTCTCCTAGGGGGGGTAGAAAAACTGTTTTTT

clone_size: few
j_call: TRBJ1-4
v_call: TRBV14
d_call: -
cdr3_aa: CASSQDRPRGEKLFF
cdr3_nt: TGTGCCAGCAGCCAAGATCGCCCTAGGGGGGAAAAACTGTTTTTT

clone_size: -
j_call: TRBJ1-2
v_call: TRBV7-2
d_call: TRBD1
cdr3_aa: CASSRQGPRNGYTF
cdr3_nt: TGTGCCAGCAGCCGACAGGGCCCACGAAATGGCTACACCTTC

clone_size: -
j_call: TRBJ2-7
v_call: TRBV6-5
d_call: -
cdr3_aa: CASSYSKSSGEQYF
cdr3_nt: TGTGCCAGCAGTTACTCGAAATCATCAGGCGAGCAGTACTTC

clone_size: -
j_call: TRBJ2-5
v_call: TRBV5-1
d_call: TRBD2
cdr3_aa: CASSSGPTSGGVETQYF
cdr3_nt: TGCGCCAGCAGCTCAGGACCGACTAGCGGGGGGGTAGAGACCCAGTACTTC

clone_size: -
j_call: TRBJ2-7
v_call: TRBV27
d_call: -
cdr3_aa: CASSLGSGEEQYF
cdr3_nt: TGTGCCAGCAGTTTAGGTTCCGGGGAAGAGCAGTACTTC

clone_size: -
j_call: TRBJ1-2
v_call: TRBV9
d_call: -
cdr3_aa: CASSVATGAYGYPF
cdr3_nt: -

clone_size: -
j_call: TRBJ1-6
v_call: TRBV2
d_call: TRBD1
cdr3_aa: CASSPTGGASPLHF
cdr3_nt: TGTGCCAGCAGTCCGACAGGGGGCGCATCACCCCTCCACTTT

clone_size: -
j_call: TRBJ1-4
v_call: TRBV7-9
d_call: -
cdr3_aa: CASSSTSFNEKLFF
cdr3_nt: TGTGCCAGCAGCTCGACAAGTTTTAATGAAAAACTGTTTTTT

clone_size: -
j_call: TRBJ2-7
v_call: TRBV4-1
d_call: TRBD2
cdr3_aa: CASSQSARGGYEQYF
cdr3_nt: TGCGCCAGCAGCCAGTCTGCGCGGGGGGGCTACGAGCAGTACTTC